Given below is one T cell receptor (beta chain) in context. This sample was taken from a study of blood T cell repertoires in COVID-19. At the level of the study: Spain, Italy and the United States supplied samples that represented acute and convalescent COVID-19. Sources were T cells, B-cell-depleted T cells, or PBMCs; the material itself was cDNA or gDNA.

The CDR3 runs to 14 residues. Losses at the gene ends were 4 bases for V and 5 bases for J; bases not matched to a gene: 5. Germline V gene data show CDR1 as SEHNR and CDR2 as FQNEAQ (reference sequence). Original analysis: Estimates of nucleated cell counts were drawn from the amplification of reference gene primers. TCRdb's copy holds only in-frame clones and misses some; the assay was immunoSEQ multiplex PCR. The V and J calls and clone size come from that table; D and trimming were worked out from the DNA. The profile shows 100,000 to 110,000 clones, roughly 87% of them singletons. The specimen sequenced was peripheral blood. V usage is TRBV7-9 and J usage is TRBJ1-1; the match to TRBD1 covers 9 bases. This receptor was obtained from a man younger than 45 in a cohort sampled during active COVID-19. The CDR3 region has the DNA TGTGCCAGCAGCTCCCGACAGGGGGGGACTGAAGCTTTCTTT. Translating it yields CASSSRQGGTEAFF.